These 27 T cell receptor beta chains came from one sample sequenced in a study of radiation and T cells in renal cell carcinoma. The repertoire was sequenced with immunoSEQ multiplex PCR; TCRdb's copy has only in-frame clones and lacks some. This table has some 130,000 clones, 88% appearing once. Time point reported: blood 2 weeks post-SBRT. Treatment described: 15 Gy SBRT to primary tumor, nephrectomy 4 weeks later. Sequencing used blood, obtained from a patient whose treatment included radiotherapy and nephrectomy. These receptors were collected from a woman between 65 and 79 years old with renal cell carcinoma.

This sequence joins TRBV14 and TRBJ1-3; D ambiguous. The CDR3 sequence is 14 residues long. V shed 3 bases and J shed 2 bases, with 8 bases lying between them. CDR1 and CDR2 from the germline V gene are SGHDN and FVKESK. CDR3 loop: CASSQPGTGNTIYF. The CDR3 DNA sequence: TGTGCCAGCAGCCAGCCGGGAACTGGAAACACCATATATTTT.

The chain carries TRBV9 and TRBJ1-2; TRBD1 agrees at 8 bases. There are 15 residues in the CDR3. The trim removed 8 bases at V and 4 bases at J, leaving 13 bases unmatched. Germline V CDR1 and CDR2: SGDLS, YYNGEE. The CDR3 spells CARPDRVPFRYGYTF. In DNA, the CDR3 is TGTGCCAGGCCGGACAGGGTCCCTTTTCGCTATGGCTACACCTTC.

The chain couples TRBV20-1 to TRBJ2-5; the D is unclear. The V gene's germline CDR1 is DFQATT and CDR2 SNEGSKA (reference sequence). The length of the CDR3 is 10 residues. V dropped 3 bases and J dropped 5 bases, with 4 bases sitting between them. CDR3 sequence (DNA): TGCAGTGCTAGTTTCGAGACCCAGTACTTC. Protein product: CSASFETQYF.

V is TRBV19 and J is TRBJ1-1; D is unresolved. Trimming took 3 bases from V and 0 from J, leaving 5 bases between them. The CDR3 length is 13 residues. CDR1 and CDR2 from the germline V gene are LNHDA and SQIVND (reference sequence). The CDR3 protein is CASSIWMNTEAFF. The CDR3 DNA reads TGTGCCAGTAGTATTTGGATGAACACTGAAGCTTTCTTT.

CDR3 bases: TGTGCCAGCAGCGTAGATGCGCAAAGCTCTGGAAACACCATATATTTT. It translates to CASSVDAQSSGNTIYF. The rearrangement uses TRBV9 and TRBJ1-3; D gene uncertain. The germline V and J ends were trimmed by 0 bases and 0 bases, with 10 bases remaining between them. The CDR3 contains 16 residues. CDR1 is SGDLS, CDR2 YYNGEE, per germline.

This chain joins TRBV10-3 and TRBJ2-1; 9 nucleotides align to TRBD2. CDR1 is ENHRY, CDR2 SYGVKD, per germline. This CDR3 has 16 amino acids. Trimming took 4 bases from V and 5 from J; bases not matched to a gene: 9. The CDR3 loop is CAISVQSGGPHNEQFF. CDR3 in DNA: TGTGCCATCAGTGTCCAAAGCGGGGGGCCCCACAATGAGCAGTTCTTC.

The chain joins TRBV27 to TRBJ2-2; possible D gene TRBD1, 6 bases. The CDR3 has 17 residues. In germline, CDR1 is MNHEY, CDR2 SMNVEV (reference sequence). V was trimmed by 4 bases and J by 3 bases, leaving 18 bases between them. CDR3 amino acids: CASSSPSKGGDTGELFF. The CDR3 nucleotides read TGTGCCAGCAGTTCACCGTCTAAAGGGGGTGACACCGGGGAGCTGTTTTTT.

The chain combines TRBV6-6 with TRBJ1-2; possible D gene TRBD1, 5 bases. V shed 5 bases and J shed 3 bases, with 10 bases lying between them. The length of the CDR3 is 13 residues. Per the germline V gene, CDR1 is MNHNY and CDR2 is SVGAGI (reference sequence). The CDR3 reads CASSPGKDYGYTF. The CDR3 DNA follows: TGTGCCAGCAGTCCAGGGAAGGACTATGGCTACACCTTC.

The chain has TRBV6-5 and TRBJ1-1; tentative D call: TRBD1 (5 bases). This CDR3 has 13 amino acids. CDR1 and CDR2 (germline): MNHEY, SVGAGI. V lost 7 bases to trimming and J lost 1 base, with 10 bases between them. CDR3 region: CASKGLENTEAFF. In nucleotides, the CDR3 is TGTGCCAGCAAGGGGCTAGAGAACACTGAAGCTTTCTTT.

The J gene is TRBJ2-7, the V gene TRBV29-1; tentative D call: TRBD1 (6 bases). The CDR3 extends over 15 amino acids. The V and J ends lost 6 bases and 2 bases respectively, with 20 bases between them. CDR1 is SQVTM, CDR2 ANQGSEA, per germline. The CDR3 protein is CSVDRWDKGTYEQYF. The CDR3 region has the DNA TGCAGCGTCGACAGGTGGGACAAGGGAACCTACGAGCAGTACTTC.

Notes on this clone: The same CDR3 arises from other DNA sequences in this sample as well. This chain joins TRBV28 and TRBJ2-5; TRBD2 matches at 11 bases. Germline V gene data show CDR1 as MDHEN and CDR2 as SYDVKM. V gave up 2 bases and J gave up 1 base; unmatched junction bases: 0. The CDR3 covers 15 residues. The CDR3 reads CASSLLAGGQETQYF. For the CDR3, the DNA is TGTGCCAGCAGTTTACTAGCGGGGGGCCAAGAGACCCAGTACTTC.

This chain uses TRBV29-1 with TRBJ2-5, with D possibly called TRBD1 or TRBD2 (5 bases each). Germline CDR1 and CDR2: SQVTM and ANQGSEA. The CDR3 runs 12 residues. Trimming shortened V by 8 bases and J by 1 base, and 11 bases separated the two germline ends. The CDR3 reads CSIRDGQETQYF. The CDR3 DNA sequence: TGCAGCATCCGGGACGGCCAAGAGACCCAGTACTTC.

This clone was detected only a few times. V gene TRBV27 combines with J gene TRBJ1-5; maybe TRBD1 (6 bases). Trimming cost V 6 bases and J 3 bases, with 15 bases left between them. This CDR3 is built from 15 residues. Germline V gene data show CDR1 as MNHEY and CDR2 as SMNVEV (reference sequence). The CDR3: CASRSRDRINQPQHF. The DNA for the CDR3 is TGTGCCAGCAGATCCAGAGACAGGATCAATCAGCCCCAGCATTTT.

This clone turned up a few times. This sequence joins TRBV27 and TRBJ1-1; 7 bases agree with TRBD1. The CDR3 runs to 15 residues. Germline assignment: CDR1 MNHEY and CDR2 SMNVEV (reference sequence). The trim removed 4 bases at V and 4 bases at J, leaving 9 bases unmatched. The CDR3 loop is CASSSYSTGSTEAFF. The DNA of the CDR3 is TGTGCCAGCAGTTCATATTCGACAGGGTCCACTGAAGCTTTCTTT.

The chain uses TRBV7-2 and TRBJ1-2, with D possibly matching TRBD1 (5 bases). Germline-derived CDR1 and CDR2 are SGHTA and FQGNSA. Between the trimmed V and J ends, which lost 5 bases and 3 bases, there was a span of 13 bases. The CDR3 is 14 residues long. DNA of the CDR3: TGTGCCAGCAGCGGAGGGGTCGGGGACTATGGCTACACCTTC. It codes for CASSGGVGDYGYTF.

This chain links TRBV19 with TRBJ1-5, with D maybe TRBD1 (6 bases). This CDR3 comprises 17 residues. Trimming cost V 6 bases and J 0 bases, with 18 bases left between them. CDR1 is LNHDA and CDR2 is SQIVND in the germline V gene (reference sequence). The CDR3 DNA follows: TGTGCCAGTAGACCAACACGGACAGTTTATAGCAATCAGCCCCAGCATTTT. The encoded protein is CASRPTRTVYSNQPQHF.

The CDR3 here is CASSVQRGAPYNEQFF. CDR3 in DNA: TGTGCCAGCAGCGTACAGCGGGGGGCCCCCTACAATGAGCAGTTCTTC. The gene calls are TRBV9 and TRBJ2-1, with 9 bases identical to TRBD2. This CDR3 comprises 16 residues. Per germline, CDR1 SGDLS and CDR2 YYNGEE. The J segment lost 2 bases and the V segment lost 1 base, leaving 4 bases of the junction unmatched. Combining the CDR3 with reference TRBV9 and TRBJ2-1 gives the whole variable domain DSGVTQTPKHLITATGQRVTLRCSPRSGDLSVYWYQQSLDQGLQFLIQYYNGEERAKGNILERFSAQQFPDLHSELNLSSLELGDSALYFCASSVQRGAPYNEQFFGPGTRLTVL.

This chain links TRBV7-6 with TRBJ1-1; D is undetermined. The CDR3 is 13 residues long. V lost 4 bases and J lost 8, with 14 bases in between. CDR1 is SGHVS and CDR2 is FNYEAQ in the germline V gene. The CDR3 protein is CASSSLAAPEAFF. The CDR3 region has the DNA TGTGCCAGCAGCTCCCTCGCGGCGCCCGAAGCTTTCTTT.

The rearrangement uses TRBV28 and TRBJ2-7, with unresolved D. The CDR3 runs to 13 residues. V was shortened by 0 bases and J by 4 bases, with 7 bases between the two germline ends. From germline, CDR1 is MDHEN and CDR2 SYDVKM. The CDR3 sequence is CASSLWDLYEQYF. Here the CDR3 DNA reads TGTGCCAGCAGTTTATGGGACCTTTACGAGCAGTACTTC.

The V call is TRBV18, the J call TRBJ1-4; no firm D call. The CDR3 contains 12 residues. Germline loops: CDR1 KGHSH, CDR2 LQKENI. V dropped 5 bases and J dropped 8 bases, with 9 bases sitting between them. DNA of the CDR3: TGTGCCAGCTCATCGTCCGGGGAAAAACTGTTTTTT. Amino acids: CASSSSGEKLFF.

The chain combines TRBV5-4 with TRBJ1-5; possible D gene TRBD1, 6 bases. The V gene lost 5 bases and the J gene lost 6 bases, with 15 bases spanning the gap. The CDR3 runs to 14 residues. Germline V gene data show CDR1 as SGHNT and CDR2 as YYREEE (reference sequence). The CDR3 is CASRKQGIAQPQHF. Here the CDR3 DNA reads TGTGCCAGCAGGAAACAGGGTATAGCTCAGCCCCAGCATTTT.

This chain links TRBV7-3 with TRBJ2-2; 11 bases agree with TRBD1. The CDR3 sequence is 19 residues long. Germline V gene lookup returns CDR1 SGHTA and CDR2 FQGTGA. With 2 bases clipped from V and 5 bases from J, the junction kept 13 bases outside the gene matches. The CDR3 region has the DNA TGTGCCAGCAGCTTATTACCACCCGTAGGGACAGGGGGAACCGGGGAGCTGTTTTTT. Residues: CASSLLPPVGTGGTGELFF.

The chain recombines TRBV28 with TRBJ2-7, with TRBD2 matching over 9 bases. CDR1 is MDHEN, CDR2 SYDVKM, per germline. V was pared by 4 bases and J by 5 bases, with 12 bases of the junction left unmatched. The CDR3 has 16 amino acids. The CDR3 nucleotides read TGTGCCAGCAGTTGGTACAGGGGACTAGCTTTCCACGAGCAGTACTTC. Translated: CASSWYRGLAFHEQYF.

The chain couples TRBV12-5 to TRBJ2-2, with a weak D call TRBD1 (6 bases). Trimming left V 1 base short and J 0 bases short, with 12 bases between. The length of the CDR3 is 17 residues. CDR1 and CDR2 (germline): LGHNT, FRNRAP. The CDR3 coding sequence is TGTGCTAGTGGTTTGGACCCAGGGGTCTCGAACACCGGGGAGCTGTTTTTT. This gives the protein CASGLDPGVSNTGELFF.

The chain carries TRBV5-6 and TRBJ2-5; TRBD1 matches at 10 bases. Germline CDR1 is SGHDT and CDR2 is YYEEEE. V shed 4 bases and J 4 bases; nucleotides not matched to a gene: 7. CDR3 size: 15 residues. The CDR3 protein is CASSPATGGLETQYF. In DNA form, the CDR3 reads TGTGCCAGCAGCCCGGCGACAGGGGGCCTAGAGACCCAGTACTTC.

The chain couples TRBV5-4 to TRBJ2-1; TRBD2 matches at 10 bases. After removal of 0 bases from V and 6 bases from J, the junction contained 3 bases not matched to a gene. The CDR3 extends over 15 amino acids. Germline-derived CDR1 and CDR2 are SGHNT and YYREEE (reference sequence). The CDR3, as DNA: TGTGCCAGCAGCTTGGTAGCGGGAGGCCCCAATGAGCAGTTCTTC. This encodes CASSLVAGGPNEQFF.

This chain links TRBV7-2 with TRBJ2-3; no firm D call. The germline gives CDR1 SGHTA, CDR2 FQGNSA. V was trimmed by 1 base and J by 5 bases, leaving 10 bases between them. This CDR3 contains 14 residues. The CDR3 is CASSLGWEGDTQYF. The CDR3 DNA sequence: TGTGCCAGCAGCTTAGGATGGGAAGGAGATACGCAGTATTTT.